This entry concerns a single T cell receptor beta chain. The data belong to a study of blood T cell repertoires in COVID-19. Turning to the study itself: The United States, Italy and Spain supplied acute and convalescent COVID-19 samples. PBMCs, B-cell-depleted T cells, or T cells provided the cDNA or gDNA that made up the material.

Trimming shortened V by 6 bases and J by 0 bases, and 10 bases separated the two germline ends. Germline V CDR1 and CDR2: SGHRS, YFSETQ. The CDR3 runs to 15 residues. Authors' methods: Amplification with reference gene primers provided the estimates of nucleated cell counts. Method: immunoSEQ multiplex PCR; TCRdb's copy keeps in-frame clones and lacks some. Clone size and V and J calls were adopted from that table, with D and trimming inferred from the DNA. The repertoire consists of approximately 94,000 clones, with 88% occurring once and the leading ten covering roughly 8.1%. Sequences were obtained from peripheral blood. The clonotype originates from a woman between 65 and 79 years old with acute or convalescent COVID-19. This chain connects TRBV5-1 to TRBJ2-6, with D unclear. In DNA form, the CDR3 reads TGCGCCAGCATGGATGGGCACTCTGGGGCCAACGTCCTGACTTTC. Protein sequence: CASMDGHSGANVLTF.